A selection of T cell receptor beta chains follows, all from one sample in a study of cytomegalovirus exposure and HLA in healthy donors. This table comes from immunoSEQ multiplex PCR, and its TCRdb copy is limited to in-frame clones, with some not included. The table shows around 100,000 clones, with around 80% occurring only once. The sample was PBMCs. All receptors derive from a woman between 18 and 30 years old in good health and CMV-seronegative. Each CDR3 is given with its conserved first and last residue. A D gene is named only where the DNA matches it firmly. Clone size is stated in some rows and not others, as once, few, many or a class when expanded.

clone size: -; J gene: TRBJ1-4; V gene: TRBV30; D gene: TRBD1; CDR3 protein: CAWSSRTGSKLFF; CDR3 DNA: TGTGCCTGGAGTTCACGGACAGGCTCTAAACTGTTTTTT
clone size: -; J gene: TRBJ2-7; V gene: TRBV5-1; D gene: TRBD1; CDR3 protein: CASSVRDRAGEQYF; CDR3 DNA: TGCGCCAGCAGCGTACGGGACAGGGCTGGGGAGCAGTACTTC
clone size: -; J gene: TRBJ1-1; V gene: TRBV28; D gene: TRBD1; CDR3 protein: CASSRHPGGWDTEAFF; CDR3 DNA: TGTGCCAGCAGCCGCCACCCAGGGGGCTGGGACACTGAAGCTTTCTTT
clone size: -; J gene: TRBJ2-3; V gene: TRBV9; D gene: TRBD2; CDR3 protein: CASSVGRASGRALDTQYF; CDR3 DNA: TGTGCCAGCAGCGTAGGGCGGGCTAGCGGGAGGGCCTTAGATACGCAGTATTTT
clone size: -; J gene: TRBJ2-3; V gene: TRBV19; D gene: TRBD2; CDR3 protein: CASRPGGRGTDTQYF; CDR3 DNA: TGTGCCAGTAGACCGGGAGGGCGGGGCACAGATACGCAGTATTTT
clone size: -; J gene: TRBJ2-7; V gene: TRBV11-2; D gene: -; CDR3 protein: CASIKEGPQGEQYF; CDR3 DNA: TGTGCCAGCATCAAGGAAGGGCCCCAGGGCGAGCAGTACTTC
clone size: -; J gene: TRBJ2-7; V gene: TRBV18; D gene: TRBD1; CDR3 protein: CASSPGQGTYEQYF; CDR3 DNA: TGTGCCAGCTCACCGGGACAGGGGACCTACGAGCAGTACTTC
clone size: -; J gene: TRBJ2-2; V gene: TRBV9; D gene: TRBD1; CDR3 protein: CASSVTGGPTGELFF; CDR3 DNA: TGTGCCAGCAGCGTAACAGGGGGACCCACCGGGGAGCTGTTTTTT
clone size: -; J gene: TRBJ1-1; V gene: TRBV5-1; D gene: TRBD1; CDR3 protein: CASSLVGQGATEAFF; CDR3 DNA: TGCGCCAGCAGCTTGGTAGGACAGGGGGCCACTGAAGCTTTCTTT
clone size: -; J gene: TRBJ2-1; V gene: TRBV19; D gene: TRBD2; CDR3 protein: CASSIREGPSYNEQFF; CDR3 DNA: TGTGCCAGTAGTATTCGGGAGGGCCCCTCCTACAATGAGCAGTTCTTC
clone size: -; J gene: TRBJ2-7; V gene: TRBV7-2; D gene: -; CDR3 protein: CASSEDYYEQYF; CDR3 DNA: TGTGCCAGCAGCGAAGACTACTACGAGCAGTACTTC
clone size: -; J gene: TRBJ2-5; V gene: TRBV7-3; D gene: TRBD2; CDR3 protein: CASSTGTRETQYF; CDR3 DNA: TGTGCCAGCAGCACCGGGACTAGGGAGACCCAGTACTTC
clone size: -; J gene: TRBJ2-7; V gene: TRBV7-2; D gene: -; CDR3 protein: CASSLKTVSPYEQYF; CDR3 DNA: TGTGCCAGCAGCTTAAAAACAGTCTCGCCTTACGAGCAGTACTTC
clone size: -; J gene: TRBJ2-1; V gene: TRBV28; D gene: -; CDR3 protein: CASSGDNVYNEQFF; CDR3 DNA: TGTGCCAGCAGTGGTGACAACGTATACAATGAGCAGTTCTTC
clone size: -; J gene: TRBJ2-1; V gene: TRBV4-1; D gene: TRBD1; CDR3 protein: CASSQRQGDNEQFF; CDR3 DNA: TGCGCCAGCAGCCAGCGACAGGGGGACAATGAGCAGTTCTTC
clone size: -; J gene: TRBJ2-3; V gene: TRBV9; D gene: -; CDR3 protein: CASSREGAGTDTQYF; CDR3 DNA: TGTGCCAGCAGCAGGGAAGGGGCGGGCACAGATACGCAGTATTTT
clone size: -; J gene: TRBJ1-1; V gene: TRBV27; D gene: TRBD1; CDR3 protein: CASSLKGRGQYTEAFF; CDR3 DNA: TGTGCCAGCAGTTTAAAGGGCAGGGGGCAGTACACTGAAGCTTTCTTT
clone size: -; J gene: TRBJ1-5; V gene: TRBV7-2; D gene: TRBD1; CDR3 protein: CASSLAGTGGPNQPQHF; CDR3 DNA: TGTGCCAGCAGCCTCGCCGGGACAGGGGGCCCTAATCAGCCCCAGCATTTT
clone size: -; J gene: TRBJ2-3; V gene: TRBV18; D gene: TRBD2; CDR3 protein: CASSLAGGTPDTQYF; CDR3 DNA: TGTGCCAGCTCACTAGCGGGGGGAACTCCAGATACGCAGTATTTT
clone size: -; J gene: TRBJ2-6; V gene: TRBV7-2; D gene: -; CDR3 protein: CASSRLRGFSGANVLTF; CDR3 DNA: TGTGCCAGCAGCCGACTCCGGGGGTTCTCTGGGGCCAACGTCCTGACTTTC
clone size: -; J gene: TRBJ1-1; V gene: TRBV5-1; D gene: -; CDR3 protein: CASSLEGAGANTEAFF; CDR3 DNA: TGCGCCAGCAGCTTGGAGGGAGCGGGGGCAAACACTGAAGCTTTCTTT
clone size: once; J gene: TRBJ1-6; V gene: TRBV28; D gene: -; CDR3 protein: CASSSSLTAPRDNSPLHF; CDR3 DNA: TGTGCCAGCAGTTCCAGTTTGACAGCCCCCAGAGACAATTCACCCCTCCACTTT
clone size: few; J gene: TRBJ1-5; V gene: TRBV6-1; D gene: -; CDR3 protein: CASSEAGESRQPQHF; CDR3 DNA: TGTGCCAGCAGTGAAGCCGGCGAGTCGAGGCAGCCCCAGCATTTT
clone size: -; J gene: TRBJ2-3; V gene: TRBV7-2; D gene: TRBD1; CDR3 protein: CASSWTGTDTQYF; CDR3 DNA: TGTGCCAGCAGCTGGACAGGGACAGATACGCAGTATTTT
clone size: -; J gene: TRBJ2-2; V gene: TRBV18; D gene: TRBD2; CDR3 protein: CASSPRPSGGRTGELFF; CDR3 DNA: TGTGCCAGCTCACCACGGCCTAGCGGGGGCCGGACCGGGGAGCTGTTTTTT
clone size: -; J gene: TRBJ2-3; V gene: TRBV5-1; D gene: TRBD2; CDR3 protein: CASSLFSSGSTDTQYF; CDR3 DNA: TGCGCCAGCAGCTTGTTCTCTAGCGGGAGCACAGATACGCAGTATTTT
clone size: -; J gene: TRBJ2-1; V gene: TRBV4-3; D gene: -; CDR3 protein: CASSRDTFSYNEQFF; CDR3 DNA: TGCGCCAGCAGCCGGGACACTTTTTCCTACAATGAGCAGTTCTTC
clone size: -; J gene: TRBJ2-3; V gene: TRBV7-3; D gene: TRBD2; CDR3 protein: CASSLTSGGRAQYF; CDR3 DNA: TGTGCCAGCAGCTTAACCAGCGGGGGCCGTGCGCAGTATTTT
clone size: once; J gene: TRBJ2-7; V gene: TRBV6-4; D gene: -; CDR3 protein: CASSDEAGLYEQYF; CDR3 DNA: TGTGCCAGCAGTGACGAAGCAGGCCTCTACGAGCAGTACTTC
clone size: -; J gene: TRBJ2-7; V gene: TRBV28; D gene: -; CDR3 protein: CASNPPQGSSYEQYF; CDR3 DNA: TGTGCCAGCAATCCACCTCAGGGGAGCTCCTACGAGCAGTACTTC
clone size: -; J gene: TRBJ1-6; V gene: TRBV27; D gene: -; CDR3 protein: CASSYDGFGESPLHF; CDR3 DNA: TGTGCCAGCAGCTACGACGGGTTCGGGGAGTCACCCCTCCACTTT
clone size: -; J gene: TRBJ1-1; V gene: TRBV6-6; D gene: -; CDR3 protein: CASSYLTENTEAFF; CDR3 DNA: TGTGCCAGCAGTTACCTTACAGAGAACACTGAAGCTTTCTTT
clone size: -; J gene: TRBJ1-5; V gene: TRBV7-3; D gene: -; CDR3 protein: CASSGAGDPYSNQPQHF; CDR3 DNA: TGTGCCAGCAGCGGAGCAGGGGACCCTTATAGCAATCAGCCCCAGCATTTT
clone size: -; J gene: TRBJ2-3; V gene: TRBV7-9; D gene: TRBD1; CDR3 protein: CASSLGQGASSTDTQYF; CDR3 DNA: TGTGCCAGCAGCTTAGGACAGGGGGCCTCTAGCACAGATACGCAGTATTTT
clone size: -; J gene: TRBJ2-7; V gene: TRBV10-3; D gene: TRBD2; CDR3 protein: CAISVAGGGFYEQYF; CDR3 DNA: TGTGCCATCAGTGTGGCTGGGGGGGGGTTTTACGAGCAGTACTTC
clone size: -; J gene: TRBJ1-5; V gene: TRBV7-9; D gene: -; CDR3 protein: CASSSESIYQPQHF; CDR3 DNA: TGTGCCAGCAGCTCGGAGTCTATTTATCAGCCCCAGCATTTT
clone size: -; J gene: TRBJ2-1; V gene: TRBV25-1; D gene: -; CDR3 protein: CASSESATSRLSEQFF; CDR3 DNA: TGTGCCAGCAGTGAGTCCGCGACTTCGCGTCTGAGTGAGCAGTTCTTC
clone size: -; J gene: TRBJ2-3; V gene: TRBV4-1; D gene: -; CDR3 protein: CASTRGTRGSTDTQYF; CDR3 DNA: TGCGCCAGCACCCGAGGAACTAGGGGGTCCACAGATACGCAGTATTTT
clone size: -; J gene: TRBJ2-3; V gene: TRBV5-4; D gene: -; CDR3 protein: CASSTDSTDTQYF; CDR3 DNA: TGTGCCAGCAGCACAGACAGCACAGATACGCAGTATTTT
clone size: -; J gene: TRBJ1-1; V gene: TRBV27; D gene: -; CDR3 protein: CASSDGHLNTEAFF; CDR3 DNA: TGTGCCAGCAGTGATGGGCATCTGAACACTGAAGCTTTCTTT
clone size: once; J gene: TRBJ2-3; V gene: TRBV6-4; D gene: TRBD2; CDR3 protein: CASSDGSGGQTDTQYF; CDR3 DNA: TGTGCCAGCAGCGACGGTAGCGGGGGCCAAACAGATACGCAGTATTTT
clone size: few; J gene: TRBJ2-7; V gene: TRBV6-5; D gene: -; CDR3 protein: CASRETGTYEQYF; CDR3 DNA: TGTGCCAGCCGGGAGACAGGGACCTACGAGCAGTACTTC
clone size: few; J gene: TRBJ1-2; V gene: TRBV28; D gene: TRBD1; CDR3 protein: CASSLGRQGARGYTF; CDR3 DNA: TGTGCCAGCAGTTTAGGTCGGCAGGGGGCGCGAGGCTACACCTTC
clone size: -; J gene: TRBJ2-7; V gene: TRBV6-6; D gene: TRBD1; CDR3 protein: CAVGETGSGYEQYF; CDR3 DNA: TGTGCCGTAGGGGAGACAGGGTCGGGCTACGAGCAGTACTTC
clone size: -; J gene: TRBJ1-1; V gene: TRBV28; D gene: -; CDR3 protein: CASLLKRVKNTEAFF; CDR3 DNA: TGTGCCAGTTTGCTCAAGCGCGTCAAGAACACTGAAGCCTTCTTT
clone size: -; J gene: TRBJ2-1; V gene: TRBV29-1; D gene: TRBD2; CDR3 protein: CSVGGGLSNEQFF; CDR3 DNA: TGCAGCGTCGGGGGGGGACTATCCAATGAGCAGTTCTTC
clone size: -; J gene: TRBJ1-2; V gene: TRBV28; D gene: -; CDR3 protein: CASSTTGNLYGYTF; CDR3 DNA: TGTGCCAGCAGCACAACAGGGAACCTCTATGGCTACACCTTC
clone size: -; J gene: TRBJ1-2; V gene: TRBV6-1; D gene: -; CDR3 protein: CASSPTVYGYTF; CDR3 DNA: TGTGCCAGCAGCCCGACTGTCTATGGCTACACCTTC
clone size: -; J gene: TRBJ2-7; V gene: TRBV27; D gene: -; CDR3 protein: CASSLYPPVQGHEQYF; CDR3 DNA: TGTGCCAGCAGTTTATATCCCCCCGTGCAGGGCCACGAGCAGTACTTC
clone size: -; J gene: TRBJ2-7; V gene: TRBV7-2; D gene: -; CDR3 protein: CASSPQSGIGQYF; CDR3 DNA: TGTGCCAGCAGCCCCCAGTCAGGGATCGGGCAGTACTTC
clone size: -; J gene: TRBJ1-5; V gene: TRBV6-5; D gene: -; CDR3 protein: CASRPTGGRQPQHF; CDR3 DNA: TGTGCCAGCCGCCCTACGGGGGGGCGTCAGCCCCAGCATTTT
clone size: -; J gene: TRBJ2-1; V gene: TRBV28; D gene: -; CDR3 protein: CASSLSSSSVYEQFF; CDR3 DNA: TGTGCCAGCAGTTTGTCTTCTAGCTCCGTCTATGAGCAGTTCTTC
clone size: -; J gene: TRBJ1-5; V gene: TRBV6-5; D gene: -; CDR3 protein: CASSSRRVSQPQHF; CDR3 DNA: TGTGCCAGCAGTTCCAGACGGGTTAGTCAGCCCCAGCATTTT
clone size: -; J gene: TRBJ2-7; V gene: TRBV6-1; D gene: TRBD1; CDR3 protein: CASGRGQDYEQYF; CDR3 DNA: TGTGCCAGCGGACGGGGACAGGACTACGAGCAGTACTTC
clone size: few; J gene: TRBJ2-7; V gene: TRBV2; D gene: -; CDR3 protein: CASREQANSYEQYF; CDR3 DNA: TGTGCCAGCAGAGAACAGGCAAACTCCTACGAGCAGTACTTC
clone size: -; J gene: TRBJ2-1; V gene: TRBV10-3; D gene: -; CDR3 protein: CAISAGGSYNEQFF; CDR3 DNA: TGTGCCATCAGTGCCGGAGGGAGTTACAATGAGCAGTTCTTC
clone size: medium-sized; J gene: TRBJ2-7; V gene: TRBV6-1; D gene: TRBD2; CDR3 protein: CASSEASGSSYEQYF; CDR3 DNA: TGTGCCAGCAGTGAGGCTAGCGGGAGCTCCTACGAGCAGTACTTC
clone size: once; J gene: TRBJ2-7; V gene: TRBV20-1; D gene: -; CDR3 protein: CSASDNEQYF; CDR3 DNA: TGCAGTGCTAGCGACAACGAGCAGTACTTC